The 4 T cell receptor beta chains below all came from one sample that was sequenced in a study of CD8 T cells in ankylosing spondylitis. MiXCR, run by TCRdb on the 5' RACE reads, gives a single entry per CDR3 protein. Seen here are about 130,000 distinct CDR3 sequences, roughly a tenth observed once, and the top ten hold 2.5% to 3.5%. Sequenced: blood, either unsorted or a sorted T cell fraction (not recorded which). These receptors all come from a male donor with ankylosing spondylitis or in good health (not recorded which).

This clonotype was detected many times. The V call is TRBV4-2, the J call TRBJ2-3; the D gene is possibly TRBD1 (6 bases). V lost 4 bases, J lost 3 bases, and 14 bases lay in between. Germline V gives CDR1 LGHNA, CDR2 YNFKEQ. The length of the CDR3 is 15 residues. This chain's CDR3 is CASSRSNRVTDTQYF. CDR3 DNA sequence: TGTGCCAGCAGCCGGAGCAACAGGGTAACAGATACGCAGTATTTT.

This clonotype was counted ten times or more. As DNA, the CDR3 is TGTGCCAGCAGCTTTCCTTCCGTAAAGGGCGCTAGCGGTGGATTCGGCTACGAGCAGTACTTC. It specifies CASSFPSVKGASGGFGYEQYF. V usage is TRBV11-1 and J usage is TRBJ2-7; 7 nucleotides agree with TRBD2. V dropped 3 bases and J dropped 3; count of bases not matched to a gene: 26. This CDR3 region has 21 residues. In germline, CDR1 is SGHAT, CDR2 FQDESV (reference sequence).

This clonotype occurred many times. The chain has TRBV7-8 and TRBJ2-1, with 15 positions matching TRBD2. In germline, CDR1 is SGHVS, CDR2 FQNEAQ. The CDR3 extends over 16 amino acids. The ends lost 7 bases at V and 5 bases at J; junction bases unmatched: 6. CDR3 in DNA: TGTGCCAGCATGGGGGGACTAGCGGGAGGAAACAATGAGCAGTTCTTC. Translated: CASMGGLAGGNNEQFF.

This clonotype was counted ten times or more. J is TRBJ2-1 and V is TRBV24-1; 9 positions agree with TRBD1. After removal of 9 bases from V and 4 bases from J, the junction contained 6 bases not matched to a gene. The CDR3 contains 14 residues. Germline V gene data show CDR1 as KGHDR and CDR2 as SFDVKD. Here the CDR3 DNA reads TGTGCCACCTCACAGGGGGCCGGGTACAATGAGCAGTTCTTC. Translated: CATSQGAGYNEQFF.